The T cell receptor beta chain under discussion was sequenced for a study of technical replicates of blood from a handful of donors. Profiled with immunoSEQ multiplex PCR; TCRdb holds only in-frame clones, not every one. The sample has more than 65,000 clones, around 90% seen once. This CDR3 is built from 16 residues. Germline V gene data show CDR1 as MGHRA and CDR2 as YSYEKL. J was trimmed by 3 bases and V by 6 bases; bases with no gene match: 7. This sequence originates from a human donor in good health. This chain connects TRBV4-1 to TRBJ2-1; TRBD2 matches 11 bases. The sample consisted of T cells isolated from PBMCs. The DNA of the CDR3 is TGCGCCAGCAGTCAAAAGACTAGCGGGGTCTACAATGAGCAGTTCTTC. This sequence encodes CASSQKTSGVYNEQFF.